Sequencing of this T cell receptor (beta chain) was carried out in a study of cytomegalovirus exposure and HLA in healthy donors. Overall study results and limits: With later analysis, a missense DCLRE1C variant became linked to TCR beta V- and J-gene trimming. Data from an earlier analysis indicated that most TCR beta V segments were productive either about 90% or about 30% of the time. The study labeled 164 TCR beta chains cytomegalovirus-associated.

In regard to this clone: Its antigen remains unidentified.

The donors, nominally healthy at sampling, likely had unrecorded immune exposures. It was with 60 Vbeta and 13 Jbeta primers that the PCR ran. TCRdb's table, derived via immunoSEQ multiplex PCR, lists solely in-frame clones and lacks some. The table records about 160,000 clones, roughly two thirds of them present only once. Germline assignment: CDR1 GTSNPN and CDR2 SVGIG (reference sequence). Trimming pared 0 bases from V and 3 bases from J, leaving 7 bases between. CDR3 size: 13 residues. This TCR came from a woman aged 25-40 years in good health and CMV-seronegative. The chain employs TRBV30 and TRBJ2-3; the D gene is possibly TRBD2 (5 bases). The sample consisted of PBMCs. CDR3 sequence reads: CAWSVLGTDTQYF. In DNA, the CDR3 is TGTGCCTGGAGTGTACTAGGGACAGATACGCAGTATTTT.